The rows below give T cell receptor beta chains drawn from one sample of a study of blood T cell repertoires in COVID-19. Clones were read by immunoSEQ multiplex PCR, and TCRdb kept only the in-frame ones, dropping some. The data contain about 26,000 clones, 90% of them singletons. Sequencing input: peripheral blood. All receptors derive from a human donor in a cohort sampled during active COVID-19. The CDR3 runs from the conserved cysteine through the conserved F or W. Each record gives: clone size, J gene, D gene, V gene, CDR3 DNA, CDR3 protein. A D gene is named only where the DNA matches it firmly. Not all rows give a size; the values are once, few, many and, for expanded clones, a class.

abundance: -; j_gene: TRBJ2-1; d_gene: TRBD2; v_gene: TRBV5-4; CDR3nt: TGTGCCAGCAGTCATATTACTAGCGGGTTGAATGAGCAGTTCTTC; CDR3aa: CASSHITSGLNEQFF
abundance: -; j_gene: TRBJ1-5; d_gene: TRBD1; v_gene: TRBV10-3; CDR3nt: TGTGCCATCAGTGTTGACAGGGCTCAGCCCCAGCATTTT; CDR3aa: CAISVDRAQPQHF
abundance: -; j_gene: TRBJ1-6; d_gene: -; v_gene: TRBV7-2; CDR3nt: TGTGCCAGCAGCTTCGGGGGTCATAATTCACCCCTCCACTTT; CDR3aa: CASSFGGHNSPLHF
abundance: -; j_gene: TRBJ2-3; d_gene: TRBD2; v_gene: TRBV29-1; CDR3nt: TGCAGCGTCCGACTAGCGGGAGGTACAGATACGCAGTATTTT; CDR3aa: CSVRLAGGTDTQYF
abundance: -; j_gene: TRBJ2-1; d_gene: TRBD2; v_gene: TRBV6-1; CDR3nt: TGTGCCAGCAGTGAGGACGGGCGGGGGGATGAGCAGTTCTTC; CDR3aa: CASSEDGRGDEQFF
abundance: -; j_gene: TRBJ2-3; d_gene: TRBD2; v_gene: TRBV5-1; CDR3nt: TGCGCCAGCAGCTTTAGCGGGGGGGACACAGATACGCAGTATTTT; CDR3aa: CASSFSGGDTDTQYF
abundance: -; j_gene: TRBJ2-1; d_gene: TRBD1; v_gene: TRBV6-4; CDR3nt: TGTGCCAGCAACGACGGGACAGGGGACGTCAATGAGCAGTTCTTC; CDR3aa: CASNDGTGDVNEQFF
abundance: -; j_gene: TRBJ1-2; d_gene: -; v_gene: TRBV29-1; CDR3nt: TGCAGCGTTGACACGAGGGCAGACGGCTACACCTTC; CDR3aa: CSVDTRADGYTF
abundance: -; j_gene: TRBJ1-1; d_gene: -; v_gene: TRBV7-9; CDR3nt: TGTGCCAGCAGCTCGTCTGGAGTTAAAGGCACTGAAGCTTTCTTT; CDR3aa: CASSSSGVKGTEAFF
abundance: -; j_gene: TRBJ1-2; d_gene: TRBD1; v_gene: TRBV7-8; CDR3nt: TGTGCCAGCAGCTTTGACAGGGCTTCCTATGGCTACACCTTC; CDR3aa: CASSFDRASYGYTF
abundance: -; j_gene: TRBJ1-3; d_gene: -; v_gene: TRBV9; CDR3nt: TGTGCCAGCAGGGGGGGTGGAGGAAACACCATATATTTT; CDR3aa: CASRGGGGNTIYF
abundance: -; j_gene: TRBJ2-1; d_gene: TRBD1; v_gene: TRBV28; CDR3nt: TGTGCCAGCAGTTTACAGGGGGCTCAGTCCTACAATGAGCAGTTCTTC; CDR3aa: CASSLQGAQSYNEQFF
abundance: -; j_gene: TRBJ2-2; d_gene: TRBD2; v_gene: TRBV9; CDR3nt: TGTGCCAGCAGCGTTGATCTAGCGGGAGTTTCCGGGGAGCTGTTTTTT; CDR3aa: CASSVDLAGVSGELFF
abundance: -; j_gene: TRBJ2-3; d_gene: TRBD1; v_gene: TRBV10-3; CDR3nt: TGTGCCATCAGCACGGGACAGGGTATGGCAGATACGCAGTATTTT; CDR3aa: CAISTGQGMADTQYF
abundance: -; j_gene: TRBJ2-7; d_gene: TRBD1; v_gene: TRBV7-2; CDR3nt: TGTGCCAGCAGCTTAGAGGGGACAGTCAGCTCCTACGAGCAGTACTTC; CDR3aa: CASSLEGTVSSYEQYF
abundance: -; j_gene: TRBJ2-7; d_gene: TRBD1; v_gene: TRBV28; CDR3nt: TGTGCCAGCAACTCCCAGGGGGACCCATCCTACGAGCAGTACTTC; CDR3aa: CASNSQGDPSYEQYF
abundance: -; j_gene: TRBJ2-1; d_gene: TRBD2; v_gene: TRBV27; CDR3nt: TGTGCCAGCAGCAGCCGGGAGGGGGGTAGTAATGAGCAGTTCTTC; CDR3aa: CASSSREGGSNEQFF
abundance: -; j_gene: TRBJ1-2; d_gene: -; v_gene: TRBV28; CDR3nt: TGTGCCAGCAGTTCCTCAGGATTCAACTATGGCTACACCTTC; CDR3aa: CASSSSGFNYGYTF
abundance: few; j_gene: TRBJ2-7; d_gene: -; v_gene: TRBV6-2/TRBV6-3; CDR3nt: TGTGCCAGCAGTTACTTCGAAGGCCGGGGTCTGCCCTACGAGCAGTACTTC; CDR3aa: CASSYFEGRGLPYEQYF
abundance: -; j_gene: TRBJ2-1; d_gene: -; v_gene: TRBV7-9; CDR3nt: TGTGCCAGCAGCTCCGCACTGGGTGGGGGGGCTAATGAGCAGTTCTTC; CDR3aa: CASSSALGGGANEQFF
abundance: -; j_gene: TRBJ2-5; d_gene: -; v_gene: TRBV5-8; CDR3nt: TGTGCCAGCAGTTTGTCGGTGGCCCAGTACTTC; CDR3aa: CASSLSVAQYF
abundance: -; j_gene: TRBJ2-3; d_gene: -; v_gene: TRBV4-1; CDR3nt: TGCGCCAGCAGCCAAGAAGGGCTGCGGGGCAGAGATACGCAGTATTTT; CDR3aa: CASSQEGLRGRDTQYF
abundance: -; j_gene: TRBJ2-3; d_gene: TRBD1; v_gene: TRBV18; CDR3nt: TGTGCCAGCTCACCAGGACAGGGGATCACAGATACGCAGTATTTT; CDR3aa: CASSPGQGITDTQYF
abundance: -; j_gene: TRBJ2-7; d_gene: -; v_gene: TRBV27; CDR3nt: TGTGCCAGCAGTTTATTGCCAGGCGCCTACGAGCAGTACTTC; CDR3aa: CASSLLPGAYEQYF
abundance: once; j_gene: TRBJ2-5; d_gene: -; v_gene: TRBV5-1; CDR3nt: TGCGCCAGCAGGGGCCTGGGGGGAAGTGGGGAGACCCAGTACTTC; CDR3aa: CASRGLGGSGETQYF
abundance: -; j_gene: TRBJ2-3; d_gene: TRBD1; v_gene: TRBV27; CDR3nt: TGTGCCAGCAGTTTAAGGGGGCCAGATACGCAGTATTTT; CDR3aa: CASSLRGPDTQYF
abundance: -; j_gene: TRBJ2-7; d_gene: -; v_gene: TRBV4-1; CDR3nt: TGCGCCAGCAGCCAAGCGGAGATTAACTACGAGCAGTACTTC; CDR3aa: CASSQAEINYEQYF
abundance: -; j_gene: TRBJ2-3; d_gene: TRBD2; v_gene: TRBV7-2; CDR3nt: TGTGCCAGCAGCCTAGAGCGGGGGGGGAGTGGTACGCAGTATTTT; CDR3aa: CASSLERGGSGTQYF
abundance: -; j_gene: TRBJ1-1; d_gene: -; v_gene: TRBV5-1; CDR3nt: TGCGCCAGCAGCTTCGGAGAGCTAGCTGAAGCTTTCTTT; CDR3aa: CASSFGELAEAFF
abundance: -; j_gene: TRBJ2-5; d_gene: TRBD2; v_gene: TRBV5-1; CDR3nt: TGCGCCAGCAGCTTGGGGTTGCGGGGGGCCAACCAAGAGACCCAGTACTTC; CDR3aa: CASSLGLRGANQETQYF
abundance: -; j_gene: TRBJ2-5; d_gene: TRBD1; v_gene: TRBV7-9; CDR3nt: TGTGCCAGCAGCCCTCAGACCCCACGGGACAGGGGTAAAGAGACCCAGTACTTC; CDR3aa: CASSPQTPRDRGKETQYF
abundance: -; j_gene: TRBJ2-1; d_gene: TRBD2; v_gene: TRBV5-1; CDR3nt: TGCGCCAGCAGCTTTGGAGGCGGACTAGCGACGAACAATGAGCAGTTCTTC; CDR3aa: CASSFGGGLATNNEQFF
abundance: -; j_gene: TRBJ2-7; d_gene: TRBD1; v_gene: TRBV28; CDR3nt: TGTGCCAGCAGCGCACCGGGACAGGGTTACGAGCAGTACTTC; CDR3aa: CASSAPGQGYEQYF
abundance: -; j_gene: TRBJ2-5; d_gene: TRBD2; v_gene: TRBV7-2; CDR3nt: TGTGCCAGCAGCTTAGCGTCTAGCGGGGGTCAAGAGACCCAGTACTTC; CDR3aa: CASSLASSGGQETQYF
abundance: -; j_gene: TRBJ1-2; d_gene: TRBD1; v_gene: TRBV27; CDR3nt: TGTGCCAGCAGTAAAAACAGGGGGGAAGATGGCTACACCTTC; CDR3aa: CASSKNRGEDGYTF
abundance: -; j_gene: TRBJ1-1; d_gene: -; v_gene: TRBV15; CDR3nt: TGTGCCACCAGCAGAGATCGTGAGGTTCTGGTGAAAGCTTTCTTT; CDR3aa: CATSRDREVLVKAFF
abundance: -; j_gene: TRBJ2-7; d_gene: -; v_gene: TRBV5-6; CDR3nt: TGTGCCAGCAGCTTGGCACGGGGGACCTTCTACGAGCAGTACTTC; CDR3aa: CASSLARGTFYEQYF
abundance: -; j_gene: TRBJ2-7; d_gene: -; v_gene: TRBV5-6; CDR3nt: TGTGCCAGCAAGGCGGGACCCGGTTCTTTCGAGCAGTACTTC; CDR3aa: CASKAGPGSFEQYF
abundance: -; j_gene: TRBJ2-1; d_gene: TRBD2; v_gene: TRBV9; CDR3nt: TGTGCCAGCAGCGTAGGACCCGGGTTGGGACTAGCGGGTACCAATGAGCAGTTCTTC; CDR3aa: CASSVGPGLGLAGTNEQFF
abundance: -; j_gene: TRBJ2-7; d_gene: -; v_gene: TRBV28; CDR3nt: TGTGCCAGCAGTTTACCCAGGAGGCGGCGGAGCTCCTACGAGCAGTACTTC; CDR3aa: CASSLPRRRRSSYEQYF
abundance: -; j_gene: TRBJ1-1; d_gene: -; v_gene: TRBV5-4; CDR3nt: TGTGCCAGCGGACTTGGGGTGAACACTGAAGCTTTCTTT; CDR3aa: CASGLGVNTEAFF
abundance: -; j_gene: TRBJ1-2; d_gene: -; v_gene: TRBV27; CDR3nt: TGTGCCACTCGTCCCTACACCTTC; CDR3aa: CATRPYTF
abundance: once; j_gene: TRBJ2-1; d_gene: TRBD2; v_gene: TRBV27; CDR3nt: TGTGCCAGCAGTCGGGGGGGCGGGGTGAATGAGCAGTTCTTC; CDR3aa: CASSRGGGVNEQFF
abundance: -; j_gene: TRBJ2-7; d_gene: -; v_gene: TRBV3-1/TRBV3-2; CDR3nt: TGTGCCAGCAGCCAAGGGGACTCACATAACTACGAGCAGTACTTC; CDR3aa: CASSQGDSHNYEQYF
abundance: -; j_gene: TRBJ2-1; d_gene: TRBD2; v_gene: TRBV6-2/TRBV6-3; CDR3nt: TGTGCCAGCAGTTACCCTCGGGTAGCGGGGTCCAATGAGCAGTTCTTC; CDR3aa: CASSYPRVAGSNEQFF
abundance: once; j_gene: TRBJ2-5; d_gene: -; v_gene: TRBV6-4; CDR3nt: TGTGCCAGCAGTGACGGGCTGTGGGAGACCCAGTACTTC; CDR3aa: CASSDGLWETQYF
abundance: -; j_gene: TRBJ2-2; d_gene: -; v_gene: TRBV6-2/TRBV6-3; CDR3nt: TGTGCCAGCAGTTTACTAGACCTGGGCGTCACCGGGGAGCTGTTTTTT; CDR3aa: CASSLLDLGVTGELFF
abundance: -; j_gene: TRBJ2-7; d_gene: TRBD2; v_gene: TRBV7-2; CDR3nt: TGTGCCAGCAGCCTCCTGACTAGCGGGGCGGACGAGCAGTACTTC; CDR3aa: CASSLLTSGADEQYF